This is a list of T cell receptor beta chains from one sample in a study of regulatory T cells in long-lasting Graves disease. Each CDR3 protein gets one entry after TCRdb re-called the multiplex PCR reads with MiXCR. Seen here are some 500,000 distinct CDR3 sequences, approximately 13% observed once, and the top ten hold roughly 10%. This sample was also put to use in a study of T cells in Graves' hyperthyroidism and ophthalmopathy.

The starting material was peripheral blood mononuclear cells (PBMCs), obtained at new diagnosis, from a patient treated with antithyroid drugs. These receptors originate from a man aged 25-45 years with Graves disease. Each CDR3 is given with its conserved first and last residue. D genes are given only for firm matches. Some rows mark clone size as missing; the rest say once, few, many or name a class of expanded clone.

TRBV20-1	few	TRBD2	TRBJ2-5	CSARISGRNQETQYF	TGCAGTGCTAGAATTAGCGGGAGAAACCAAGAGACCCAGTACTTC
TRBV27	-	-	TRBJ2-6	CASISVGGVSPRSGANVLTF	TGTGCCAGCATTTCTGTGGGGGGAGTTAGCCCTCGTTCTGGGGCCAACGTCCTGACTTTC
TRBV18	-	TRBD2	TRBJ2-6	CASRHTSGKISGANVLTF	TGTGCCAGCCGACACACTAGCGGGAAAATCTCTGGGGCCAACGTCCTGACTTTC
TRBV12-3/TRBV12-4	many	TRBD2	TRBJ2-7	CASTRNREGGEQYF	TGTGCCAGCACCAGGAACCGGGAGGGAGGGGAGCAGTACTTC
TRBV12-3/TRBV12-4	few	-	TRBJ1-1	CASSWRGSSEAFF	TGTGCCAGCAGTTGGAGGGGGTCTTCTGAAGCTTTCTTT
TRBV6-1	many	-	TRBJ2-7	CASSETRYEQYF	TGTGCCAGCAGTGAAACCCGCTACGAGCAGTACTTC
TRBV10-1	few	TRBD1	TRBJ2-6	CASSETSGTVDSGANVLTF	TGCGCCAGCAGTGAGACCTCGGGGACAGTCGACTCTGGGGCCAACGTCCTGACTTTC
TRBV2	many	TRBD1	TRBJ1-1	CASRHPGQWPQNTEAFF	TGTGCCAGCAGACATCCGGGACAGTGGCCCCAGAACACTGAAGCTTTCTTT
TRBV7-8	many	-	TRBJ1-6	CASSPGGGGSPLHF	TGTGCCAGCAGCCCGGGCGGGGGGGGTTCACCCCTCCACTTT
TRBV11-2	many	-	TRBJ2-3	CASSLASKSDTQYF	TGTGCCAGCAGCTTAGCTTCGAAGTCAGATACGCAGTATTTT
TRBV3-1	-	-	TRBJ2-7	CASSQVPAGSEQYF	TGTGCCAGCAGCCAAGTCCCCGCCGGAAGCGAGCAGTACTTC
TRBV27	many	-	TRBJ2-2	CASSFRTGEDTGELFF	TGTGCCAGCAGTTTCCGGACGGGGGAGGACACCGGGGAGCTGTTTTTT
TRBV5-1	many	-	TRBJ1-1	CASSLADLGSEAFF	TGCGCCAGCAGCTTGGCCGATTTAGGGTCTGAAGCTTTCTTT
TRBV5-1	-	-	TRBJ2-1	CASGLEESYNEQFF	TGCGCCAGCGGCTTGGAGGAATCCTACAATGAGCAGTTCTTC
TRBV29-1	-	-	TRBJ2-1	CSVDRPGNTYNEQFF	TGCAGCGTTGATCGGCCGGGGAACACCTACAATGAGCAGTTCTTC
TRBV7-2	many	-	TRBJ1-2	CASSFNPTGLYGYTF	TGTGCCAGCAGCTTCAACCCGACAGGCCTCTATGGCTACACCTTC
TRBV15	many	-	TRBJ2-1	CATSREFQEYNEQFF	TGTGCCACCAGCAGAGAATTTCAGGAATACAATGAGCAGTTCTTC
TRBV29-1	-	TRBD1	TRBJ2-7	CSVGGGGYEQYF	TGCAGCGTTGGAGGGGGCGGCTACGAGCAGTACTTC
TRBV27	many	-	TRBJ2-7	CASSDTGSSYEQYF	TGTGCCAGCAGCGACACGGGTTCGTCCTACGAGCAGTACTTC